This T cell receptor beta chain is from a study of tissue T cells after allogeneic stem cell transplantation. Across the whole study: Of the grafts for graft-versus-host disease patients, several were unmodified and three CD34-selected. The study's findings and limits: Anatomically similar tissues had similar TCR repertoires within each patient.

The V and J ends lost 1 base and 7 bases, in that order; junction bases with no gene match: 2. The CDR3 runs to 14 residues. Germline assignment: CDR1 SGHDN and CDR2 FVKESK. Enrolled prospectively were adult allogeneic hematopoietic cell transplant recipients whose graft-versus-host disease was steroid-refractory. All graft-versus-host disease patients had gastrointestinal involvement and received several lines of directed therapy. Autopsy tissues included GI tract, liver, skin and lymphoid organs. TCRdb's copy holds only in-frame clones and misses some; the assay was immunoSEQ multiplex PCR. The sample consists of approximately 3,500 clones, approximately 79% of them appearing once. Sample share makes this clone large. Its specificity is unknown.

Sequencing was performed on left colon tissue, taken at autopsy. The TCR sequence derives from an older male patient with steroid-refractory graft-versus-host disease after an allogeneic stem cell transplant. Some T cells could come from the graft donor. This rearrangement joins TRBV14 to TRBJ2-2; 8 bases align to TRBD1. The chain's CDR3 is CASSQVTGGGELFF. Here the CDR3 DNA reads TGTGCCAGCAGCCAAGTAACAGGGGGCGGGGAGCTGTTTTTT.